This record covers a single T cell receptor (beta chain). The data belong to a study of T cell responses to AZD1222 COVID-19 vaccine. Data came from immunoSEQ multiplex PCR; TCRdb stores just in-frame clones and leaves some out. The data hold more than 11,000 clones, with less than 85% observed a single time. This CDR3 has 16 amino acids. Trimming cost V 6 bases and J 0 bases, with 17 bases left between them. CDR1 and CDR2 from the germline V gene are SNHLY and FYNNEI. The chain recombines TRBV2 with TRBJ1-1; D is unresolved. Specimen: peripheral blood, collected 28 days after the second AZD1222 dose. The receptor was derived from an adult who received the AZD1222 COVID-19 vaccine. The CDR3 DNA reads TGTGCCAGCAGCGCTGATAATGGGCCCATGAACACTGAAGCTTTCTTT. This gives the protein CASSADNGPMNTEAFF.